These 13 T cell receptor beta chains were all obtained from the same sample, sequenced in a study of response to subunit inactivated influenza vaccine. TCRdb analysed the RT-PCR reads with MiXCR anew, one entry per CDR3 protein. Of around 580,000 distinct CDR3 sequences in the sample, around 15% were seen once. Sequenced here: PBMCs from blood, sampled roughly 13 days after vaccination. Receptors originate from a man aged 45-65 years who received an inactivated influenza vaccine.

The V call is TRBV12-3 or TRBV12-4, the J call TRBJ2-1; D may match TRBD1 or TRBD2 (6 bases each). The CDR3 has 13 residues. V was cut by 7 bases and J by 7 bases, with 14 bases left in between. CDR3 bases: TGTGCCAGCAACCATAGGGGGGAAAATGAGCAGTTCTTC. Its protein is CASNHRGENEQFF.

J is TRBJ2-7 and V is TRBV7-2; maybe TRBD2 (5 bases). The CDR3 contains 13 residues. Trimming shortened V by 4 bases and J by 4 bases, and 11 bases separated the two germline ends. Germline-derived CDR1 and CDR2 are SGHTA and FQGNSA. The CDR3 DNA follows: TGTGCCAGCAGCTCGGACTTCCGGTACGAGCAGTACTTC. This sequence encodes CASSSDFRYEQYF.

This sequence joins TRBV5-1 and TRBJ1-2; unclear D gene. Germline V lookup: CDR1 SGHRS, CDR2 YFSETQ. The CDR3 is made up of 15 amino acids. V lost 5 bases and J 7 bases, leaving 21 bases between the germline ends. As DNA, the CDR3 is TGCGCCAGCAGTTTCCGCACCACTGAACCGGGTGGCTACACCTTC. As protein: CASSFRTTEPGGYTF.

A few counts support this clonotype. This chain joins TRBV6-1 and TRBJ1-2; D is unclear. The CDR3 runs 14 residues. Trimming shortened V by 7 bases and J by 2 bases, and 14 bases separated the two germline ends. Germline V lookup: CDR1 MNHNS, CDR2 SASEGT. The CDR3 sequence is CASTQGRRNYGYTF. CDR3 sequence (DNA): TGTGCCAGCACCCAAGGGAGGCGAAACTATGGCTACACCTTC.

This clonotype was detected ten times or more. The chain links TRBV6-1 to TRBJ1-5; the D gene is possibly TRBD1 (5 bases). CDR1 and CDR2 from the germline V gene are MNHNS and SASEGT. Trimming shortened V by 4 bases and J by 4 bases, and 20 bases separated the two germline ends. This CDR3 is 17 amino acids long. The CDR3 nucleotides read TGTGCCAGCAGTGTACGACAGACCACCTTAAGGAATCAGCCCCAGCATTTT. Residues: CASSVRQTTLRNQPQHF.

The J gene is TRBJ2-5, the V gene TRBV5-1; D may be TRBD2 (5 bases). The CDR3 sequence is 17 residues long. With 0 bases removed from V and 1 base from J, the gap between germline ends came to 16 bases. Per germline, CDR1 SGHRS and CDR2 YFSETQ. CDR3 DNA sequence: TGCGCCAGCAGCTTGGCCTTCTTAGCGAACGTCCAAGAGACCCAGTACTTC. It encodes CASSLAFLANVQETQYF.

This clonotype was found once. This CDR3 reads CASSERGGRRGQEGTGQPQHF. The CDR3 DNA is TGTGCCAGCAGTGAACGGGGAGGCAGGAGGGGGCAGGAGGGAACGGGTCAGCCCCAGCATTTT. This chain links TRBV2 with TRBJ1-5, with 7 bases matching TRBD1. The germline V gene encodes CDR1 SNHLY and CDR2 FYNNEI. J lost 6 bases, V lost 2 bases, and 25 bases had no gene match. This CDR3 is built from 21 residues.

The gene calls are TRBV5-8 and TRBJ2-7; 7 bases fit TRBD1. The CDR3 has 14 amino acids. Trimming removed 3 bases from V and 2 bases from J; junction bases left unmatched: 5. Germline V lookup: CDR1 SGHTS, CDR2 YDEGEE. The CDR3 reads CASSSTGSPYEQYF. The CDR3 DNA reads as TGTGCCAGCAGCTCGACAGGGTCACCCTACGAGCAGTACTTC.

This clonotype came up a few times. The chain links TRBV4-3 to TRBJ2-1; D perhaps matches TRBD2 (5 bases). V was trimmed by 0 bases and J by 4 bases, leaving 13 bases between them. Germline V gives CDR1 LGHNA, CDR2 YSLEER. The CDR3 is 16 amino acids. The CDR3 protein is CASSQDGAVGYNEQFF. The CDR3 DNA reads TGCGCCAGCAGCCAAGACGGAGCGGTGGGATACAATGAGCAGTTCTTC.

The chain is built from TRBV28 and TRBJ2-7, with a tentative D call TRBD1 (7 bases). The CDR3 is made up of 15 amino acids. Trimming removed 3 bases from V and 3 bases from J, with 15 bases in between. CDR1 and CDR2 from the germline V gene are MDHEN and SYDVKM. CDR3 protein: CASSFRAGQFYEQYF. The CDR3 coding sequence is TGTGCCAGCAGTTTCAGGGCGGGACAGTTCTACGAGCAGTACTTC.

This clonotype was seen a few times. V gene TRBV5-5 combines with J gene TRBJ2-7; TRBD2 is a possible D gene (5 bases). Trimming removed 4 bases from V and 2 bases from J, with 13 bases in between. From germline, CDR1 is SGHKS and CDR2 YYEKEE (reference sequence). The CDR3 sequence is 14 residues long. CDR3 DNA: TGTGCCAGCAGCAAGGACGGACTCCCCTACGAGCAGTACTTC. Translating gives CASSKDGLPYEQYF.

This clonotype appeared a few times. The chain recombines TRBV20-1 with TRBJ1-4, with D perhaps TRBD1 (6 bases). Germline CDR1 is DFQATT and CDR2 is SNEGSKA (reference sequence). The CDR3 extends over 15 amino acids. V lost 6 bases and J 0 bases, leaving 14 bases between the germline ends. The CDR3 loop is CSAPDRKATNEKLFF. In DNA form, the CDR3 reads TGCAGTGCCCCCGACAGGAAAGCAACTAATGAAAAACTGTTTTTT.

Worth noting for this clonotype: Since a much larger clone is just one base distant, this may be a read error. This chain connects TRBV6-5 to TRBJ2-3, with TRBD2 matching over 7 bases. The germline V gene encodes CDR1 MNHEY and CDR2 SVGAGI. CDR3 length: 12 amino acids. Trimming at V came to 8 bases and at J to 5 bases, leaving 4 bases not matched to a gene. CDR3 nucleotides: TGTGCCAGCGGGACTATCATAGATACGCAGTATTTT. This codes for CASGTIIDTQYF.